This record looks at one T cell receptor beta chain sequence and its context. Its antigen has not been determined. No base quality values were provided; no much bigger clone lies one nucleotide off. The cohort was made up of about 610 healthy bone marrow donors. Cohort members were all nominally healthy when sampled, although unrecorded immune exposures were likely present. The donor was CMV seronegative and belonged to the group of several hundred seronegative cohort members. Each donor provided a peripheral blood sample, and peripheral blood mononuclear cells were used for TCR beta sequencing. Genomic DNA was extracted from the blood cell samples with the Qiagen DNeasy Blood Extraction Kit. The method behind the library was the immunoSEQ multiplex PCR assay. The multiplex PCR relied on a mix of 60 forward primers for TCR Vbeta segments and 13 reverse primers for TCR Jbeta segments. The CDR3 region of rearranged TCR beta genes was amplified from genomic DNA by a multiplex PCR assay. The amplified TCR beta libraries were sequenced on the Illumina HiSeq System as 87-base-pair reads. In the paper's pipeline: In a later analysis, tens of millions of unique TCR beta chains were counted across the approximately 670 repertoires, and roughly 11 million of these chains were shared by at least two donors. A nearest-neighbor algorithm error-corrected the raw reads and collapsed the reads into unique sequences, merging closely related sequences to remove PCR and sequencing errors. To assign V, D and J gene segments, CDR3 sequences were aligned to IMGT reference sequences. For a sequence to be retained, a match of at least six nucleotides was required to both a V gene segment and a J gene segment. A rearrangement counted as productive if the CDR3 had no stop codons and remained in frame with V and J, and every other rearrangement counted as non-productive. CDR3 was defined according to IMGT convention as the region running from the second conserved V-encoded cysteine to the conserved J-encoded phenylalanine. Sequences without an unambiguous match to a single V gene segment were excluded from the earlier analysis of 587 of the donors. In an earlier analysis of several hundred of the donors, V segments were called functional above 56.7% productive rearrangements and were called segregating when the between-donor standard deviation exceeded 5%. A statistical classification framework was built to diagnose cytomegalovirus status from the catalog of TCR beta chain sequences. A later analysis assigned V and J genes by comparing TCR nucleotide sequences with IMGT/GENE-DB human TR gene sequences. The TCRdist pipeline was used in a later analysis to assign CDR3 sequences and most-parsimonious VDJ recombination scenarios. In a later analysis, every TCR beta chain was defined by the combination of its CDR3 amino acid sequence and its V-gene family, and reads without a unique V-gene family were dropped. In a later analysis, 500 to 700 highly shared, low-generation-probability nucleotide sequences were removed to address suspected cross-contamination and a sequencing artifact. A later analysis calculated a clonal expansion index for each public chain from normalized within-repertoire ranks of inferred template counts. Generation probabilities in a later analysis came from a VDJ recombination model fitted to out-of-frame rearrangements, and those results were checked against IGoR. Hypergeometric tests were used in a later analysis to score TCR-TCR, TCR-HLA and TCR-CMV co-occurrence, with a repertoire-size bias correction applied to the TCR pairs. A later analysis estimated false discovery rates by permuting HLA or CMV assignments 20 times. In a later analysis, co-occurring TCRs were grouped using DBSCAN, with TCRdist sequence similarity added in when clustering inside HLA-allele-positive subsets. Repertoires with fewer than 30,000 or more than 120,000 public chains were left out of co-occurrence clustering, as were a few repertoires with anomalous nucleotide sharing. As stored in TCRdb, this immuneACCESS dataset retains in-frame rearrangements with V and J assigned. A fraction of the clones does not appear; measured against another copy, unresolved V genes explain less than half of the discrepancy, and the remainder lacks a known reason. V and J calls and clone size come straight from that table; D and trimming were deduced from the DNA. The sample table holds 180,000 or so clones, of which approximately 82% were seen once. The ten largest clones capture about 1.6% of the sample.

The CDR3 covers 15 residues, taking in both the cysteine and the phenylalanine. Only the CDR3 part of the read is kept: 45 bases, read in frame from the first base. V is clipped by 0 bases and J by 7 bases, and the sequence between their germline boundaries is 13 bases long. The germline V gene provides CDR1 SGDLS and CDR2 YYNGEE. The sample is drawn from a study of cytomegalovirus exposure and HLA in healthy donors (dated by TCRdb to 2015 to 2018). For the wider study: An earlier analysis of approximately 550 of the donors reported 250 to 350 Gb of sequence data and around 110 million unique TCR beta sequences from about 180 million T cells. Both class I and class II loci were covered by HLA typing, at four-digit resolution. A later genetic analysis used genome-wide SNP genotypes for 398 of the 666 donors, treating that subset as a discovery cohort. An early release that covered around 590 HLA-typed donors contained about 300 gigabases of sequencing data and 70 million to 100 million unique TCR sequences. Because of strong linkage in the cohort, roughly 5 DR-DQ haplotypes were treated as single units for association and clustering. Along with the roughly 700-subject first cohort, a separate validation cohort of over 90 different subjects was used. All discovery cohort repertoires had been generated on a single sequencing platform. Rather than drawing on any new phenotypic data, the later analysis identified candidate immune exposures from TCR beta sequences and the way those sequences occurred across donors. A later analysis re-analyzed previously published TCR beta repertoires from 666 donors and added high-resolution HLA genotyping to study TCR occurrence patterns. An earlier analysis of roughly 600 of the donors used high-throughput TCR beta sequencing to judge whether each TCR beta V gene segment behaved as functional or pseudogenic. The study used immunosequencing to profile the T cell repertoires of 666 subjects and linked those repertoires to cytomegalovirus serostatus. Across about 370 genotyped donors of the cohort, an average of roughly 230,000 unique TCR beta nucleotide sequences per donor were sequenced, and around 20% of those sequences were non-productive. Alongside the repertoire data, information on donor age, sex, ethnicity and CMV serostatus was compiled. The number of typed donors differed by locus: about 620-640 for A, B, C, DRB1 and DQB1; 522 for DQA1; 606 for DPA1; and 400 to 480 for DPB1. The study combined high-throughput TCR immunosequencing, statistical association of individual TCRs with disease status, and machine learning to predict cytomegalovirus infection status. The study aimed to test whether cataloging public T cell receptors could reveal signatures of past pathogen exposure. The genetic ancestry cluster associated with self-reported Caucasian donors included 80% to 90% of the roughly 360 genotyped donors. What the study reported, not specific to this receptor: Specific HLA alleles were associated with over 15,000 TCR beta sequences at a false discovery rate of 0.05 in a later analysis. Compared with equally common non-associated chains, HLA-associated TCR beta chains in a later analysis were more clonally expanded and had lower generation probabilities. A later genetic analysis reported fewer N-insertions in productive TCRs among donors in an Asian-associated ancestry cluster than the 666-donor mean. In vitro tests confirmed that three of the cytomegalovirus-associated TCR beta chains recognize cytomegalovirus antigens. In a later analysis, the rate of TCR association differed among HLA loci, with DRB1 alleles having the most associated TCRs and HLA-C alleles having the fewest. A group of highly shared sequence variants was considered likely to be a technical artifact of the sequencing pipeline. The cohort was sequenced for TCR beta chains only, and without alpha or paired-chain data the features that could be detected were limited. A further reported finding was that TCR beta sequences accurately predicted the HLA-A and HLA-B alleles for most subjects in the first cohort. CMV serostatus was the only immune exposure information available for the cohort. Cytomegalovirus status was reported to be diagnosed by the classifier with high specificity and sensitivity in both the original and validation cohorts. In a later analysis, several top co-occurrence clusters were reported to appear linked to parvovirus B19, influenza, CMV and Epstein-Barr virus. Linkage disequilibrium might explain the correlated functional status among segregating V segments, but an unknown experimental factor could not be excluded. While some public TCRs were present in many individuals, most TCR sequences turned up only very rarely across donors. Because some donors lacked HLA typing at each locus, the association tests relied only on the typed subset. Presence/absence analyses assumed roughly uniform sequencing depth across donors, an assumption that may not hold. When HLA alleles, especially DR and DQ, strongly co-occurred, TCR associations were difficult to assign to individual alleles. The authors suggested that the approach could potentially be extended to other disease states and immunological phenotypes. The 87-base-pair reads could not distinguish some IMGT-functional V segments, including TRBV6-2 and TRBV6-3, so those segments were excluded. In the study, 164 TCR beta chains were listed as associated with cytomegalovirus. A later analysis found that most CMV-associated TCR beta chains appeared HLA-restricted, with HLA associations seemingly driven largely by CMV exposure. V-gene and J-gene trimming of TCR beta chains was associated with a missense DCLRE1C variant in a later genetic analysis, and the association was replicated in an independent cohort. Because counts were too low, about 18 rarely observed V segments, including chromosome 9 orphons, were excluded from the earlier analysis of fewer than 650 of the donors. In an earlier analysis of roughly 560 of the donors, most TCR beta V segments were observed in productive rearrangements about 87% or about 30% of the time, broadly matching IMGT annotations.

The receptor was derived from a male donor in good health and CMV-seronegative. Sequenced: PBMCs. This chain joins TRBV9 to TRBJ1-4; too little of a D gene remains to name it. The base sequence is TGTGCCAGCAGCGTAGATGAGCGACTGAGTGAAAAACTGTTTTTT. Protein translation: CASSVDERLSEKLFF. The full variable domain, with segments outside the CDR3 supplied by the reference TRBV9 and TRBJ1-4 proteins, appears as DSGVTQTPKHLITATGQRVTLRCSPRSGDLSVYWYQQSLDQGLQFLIQYYNGEERAKGNILERFSAQQFPDLHSELNLSSLELGDSALYFCASSVDERLSEKLFFGSGTQLSVL.